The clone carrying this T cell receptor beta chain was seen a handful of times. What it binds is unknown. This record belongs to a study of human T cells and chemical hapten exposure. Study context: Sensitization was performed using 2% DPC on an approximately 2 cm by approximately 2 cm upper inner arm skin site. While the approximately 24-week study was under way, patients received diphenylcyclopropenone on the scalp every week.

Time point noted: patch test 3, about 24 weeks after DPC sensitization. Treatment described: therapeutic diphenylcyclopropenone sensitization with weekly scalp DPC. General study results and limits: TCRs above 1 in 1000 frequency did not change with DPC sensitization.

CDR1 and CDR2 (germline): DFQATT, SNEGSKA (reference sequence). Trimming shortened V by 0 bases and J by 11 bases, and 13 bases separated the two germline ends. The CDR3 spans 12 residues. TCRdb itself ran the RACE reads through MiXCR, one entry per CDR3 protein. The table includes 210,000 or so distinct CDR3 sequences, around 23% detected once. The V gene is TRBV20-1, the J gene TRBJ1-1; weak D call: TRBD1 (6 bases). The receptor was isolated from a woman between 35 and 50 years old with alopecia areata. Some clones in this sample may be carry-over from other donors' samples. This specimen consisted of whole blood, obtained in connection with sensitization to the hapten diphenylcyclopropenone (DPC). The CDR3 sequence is CSARDVGGWAFF. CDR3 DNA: TGCAGTGCTAGAGATGTCGGGGGCTGGGCTTTCTTT.